The TCR beta chain described here comes from a study of blood T cell repertoires in COVID-19. The wider study: The United States, Italy and Spain supplied acute and convalescent COVID-19 samples. The cDNA or gDNA used as material had been derived from T cells, B-cell-depleted T cells, or PBMCs.

The assay was immunoSEQ multiplex PCR, and TCRdb's table has in-frame clones only and misses some. The table shows more than 200,000 clones, with 88% occurring only once. Input material: peripheral blood. This clonotype was sampled from a human donor in a cohort sampled during active COVID-19.

The CDR3 here is CASSLGGAKNTEAFF. The CDR3 bases are TGTGCCAGCAGCTTAGGCGGAGCTAAGAACACTGAAGCTTTCTTT. The rearrangement links TRBV7-9 to TRBJ1-1; D call uncertain. Per germline, CDR1 SEHNR and CDR2 FQNEAQ (reference sequence). The CDR3 runs to 15 residues. The ends were cut back, 1 base at V and 1 base at J, with 10 bases in the middle.